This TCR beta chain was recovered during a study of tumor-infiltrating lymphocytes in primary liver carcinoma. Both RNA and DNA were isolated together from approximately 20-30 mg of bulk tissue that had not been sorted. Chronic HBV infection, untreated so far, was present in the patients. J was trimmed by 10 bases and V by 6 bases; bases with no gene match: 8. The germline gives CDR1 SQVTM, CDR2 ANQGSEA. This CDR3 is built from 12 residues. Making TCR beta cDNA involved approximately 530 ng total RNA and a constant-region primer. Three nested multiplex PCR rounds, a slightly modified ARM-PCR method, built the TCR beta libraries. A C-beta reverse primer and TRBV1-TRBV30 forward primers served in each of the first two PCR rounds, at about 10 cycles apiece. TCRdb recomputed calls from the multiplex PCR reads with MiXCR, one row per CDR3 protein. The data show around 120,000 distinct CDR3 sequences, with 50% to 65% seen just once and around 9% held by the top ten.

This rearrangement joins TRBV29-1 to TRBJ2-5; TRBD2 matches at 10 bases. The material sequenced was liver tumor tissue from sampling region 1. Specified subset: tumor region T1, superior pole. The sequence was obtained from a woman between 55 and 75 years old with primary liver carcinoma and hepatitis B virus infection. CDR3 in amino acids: CSVGTSGRDQYF. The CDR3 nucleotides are TGCAGCGTGGGGACCAGCGGGAGGGACCAGTACTTC.